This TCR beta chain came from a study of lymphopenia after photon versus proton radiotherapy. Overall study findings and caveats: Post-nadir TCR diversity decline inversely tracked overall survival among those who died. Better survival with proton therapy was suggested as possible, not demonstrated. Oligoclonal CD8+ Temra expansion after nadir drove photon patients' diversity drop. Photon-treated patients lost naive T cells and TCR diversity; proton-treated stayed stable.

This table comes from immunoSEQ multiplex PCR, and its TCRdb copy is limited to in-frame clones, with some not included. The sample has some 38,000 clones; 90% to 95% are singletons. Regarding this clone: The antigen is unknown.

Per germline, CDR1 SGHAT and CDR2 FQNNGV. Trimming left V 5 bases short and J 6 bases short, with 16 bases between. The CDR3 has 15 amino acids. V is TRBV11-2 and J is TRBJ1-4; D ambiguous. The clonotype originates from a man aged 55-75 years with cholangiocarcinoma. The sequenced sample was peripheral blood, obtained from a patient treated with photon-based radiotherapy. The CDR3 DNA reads TGTGCCAGCAGCCCTCCCGGAGACTGGTATGAAAAACTGTTTTTT. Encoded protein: CASSPPGDWYEKLFF. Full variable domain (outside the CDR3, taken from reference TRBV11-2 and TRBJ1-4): EAGVAQSPRYKIIEKRQSVAFWCNPISGHATLYWYQQILGQGPKLLIQFQNNGVVDDSQLPKDRFSAERLKGVDSTLKIQPAKLEDSAVYLCASSPPGDWYEKLFFGSGTQLSVL.